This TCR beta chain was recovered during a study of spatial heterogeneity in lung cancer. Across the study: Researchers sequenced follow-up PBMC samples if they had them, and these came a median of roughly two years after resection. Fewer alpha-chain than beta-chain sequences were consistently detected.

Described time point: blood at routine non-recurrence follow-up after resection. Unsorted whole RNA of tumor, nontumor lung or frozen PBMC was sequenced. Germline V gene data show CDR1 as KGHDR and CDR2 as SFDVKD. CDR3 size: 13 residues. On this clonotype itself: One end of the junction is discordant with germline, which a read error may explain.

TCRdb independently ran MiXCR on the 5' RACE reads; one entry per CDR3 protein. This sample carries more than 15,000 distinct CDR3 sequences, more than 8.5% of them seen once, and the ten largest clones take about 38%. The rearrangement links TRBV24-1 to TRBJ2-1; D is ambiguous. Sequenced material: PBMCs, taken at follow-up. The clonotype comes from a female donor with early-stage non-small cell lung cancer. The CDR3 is CATALGIANGQFF. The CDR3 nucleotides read TGTGCCACCGCCCTTGGGATCGCCAATGGGCAGTTCTTC.